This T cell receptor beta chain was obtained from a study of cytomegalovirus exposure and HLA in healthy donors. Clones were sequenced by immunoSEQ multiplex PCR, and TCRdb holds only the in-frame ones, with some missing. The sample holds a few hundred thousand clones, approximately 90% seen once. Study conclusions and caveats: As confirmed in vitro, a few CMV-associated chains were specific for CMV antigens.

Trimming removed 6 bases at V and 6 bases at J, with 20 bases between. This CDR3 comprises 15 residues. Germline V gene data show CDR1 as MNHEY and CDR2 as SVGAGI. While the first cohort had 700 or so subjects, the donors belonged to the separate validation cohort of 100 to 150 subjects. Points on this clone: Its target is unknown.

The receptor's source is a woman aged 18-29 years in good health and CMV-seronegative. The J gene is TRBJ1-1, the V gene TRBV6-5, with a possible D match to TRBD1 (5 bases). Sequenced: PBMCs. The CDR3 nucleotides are TGTGCCAGCAGCCCTGGGGCACTAAGGTCCCCTGAAGCTTTCTTT. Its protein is CASSPGALRSPEAFF.